Following are 9 T cell receptor beta chains from one sample sequenced in a study of OX40 agonist ivuxolimab in advanced cancers. Sequencing used immunoSEQ multiplex PCR; TCRdb keeps in-frame clones, though not all of them. The repertoire consists of around 40,000 clones, with more than 75% occurring once and the leading ten covering 12%. The sample consisted of CD4+ or CD8+ T cells sorted from blood, taken in a trial of the OX40 agonist ivuxolimab. These receptors were collected from an adult with an advanced solid tumor such as melanoma, head and neck, liver or kidney cancer.

The chain uses TRBV7-9 and TRBJ1-1, with unresolved D. CDR1 is SEHNR and CDR2 is FQNEAQ in the germline V gene (reference sequence). The CDR3 has 12 amino acids. V gave up 1 base and J gave up 10 bases, with 10 bases separating them. CDR3 amino acids: CASSLESGVAFF. The CDR3 DNA reads TGTGCCAGCAGCTTAGAGTCAGGAGTAGCTTTCTTT.

This chain uses TRBV7-9 with TRBJ2-4; D gene unclear. V lost 11 bases and J lost 0, with 8 bases in between. Germline CDR1 reads SEHNR; CDR2 reads FQNEAQ (reference sequence). The CDR3 is made up of 12 amino acids. The CDR3 DNA follows: TGTGCCGCTTCATCAGCCAAAAACATTCAGTACTTC. Its protein is CAASSAKNIQYF.

J is TRBJ2-3 and V is TRBV7-9; TRBD2 agrees at 11 bases. Germline lookup yields CDR1 SEHNR and CDR2 FQNEAQ (reference sequence). This CDR3 has 16 amino acids. The V and J ends lost 4 bases and 3 bases, in that order; junction bases with no gene match: 6. The CDR3 DNA reads TGTGCCAGCAGCTCGGCTGGGACTAGCGGAACAGATACGCAGTATTTT. Residues: CASSSAGTSGTDTQYF.

The chain recombines TRBV5-6 with TRBJ1-1; 7 positions match TRBD1. V lost 2 bases and J lost 3; bases outside the gene matches: 1. The CDR3 consists of 13 residues. The V gene's germline CDR1 is SGHDT and CDR2 YYEEEE. CDR3 region: CASSFTGDTEAFF. CDR3 DNA: TGTGCCAGCAGCTTTACAGGGGACACTGAAGCTTTCTTT.

The chain couples TRBV19 to TRBJ2-2, with a possible D match to TRBD2 (6 bases). The ends were cut back, 0 bases at V and 0 bases at J, with 14 bases in the middle. The CDR3 runs to 18 residues. CDR1 and CDR2 (germline): LNHDA, SQIVND (reference sequence). For the CDR3, the DNA is TGTGCCAGTAGTATAGACCTCCGGGACTTAGCGAACACCGGGGAGCTGTTTTTT. Encoded protein: CASSIDLRDLANTGELFF.

This rearrangement joins TRBV27 to TRBJ2-3, with TRBD1 identical over 7 bases. J gave up 4 bases and V 5 bases, and 6 bases lay outside the gene matches. Germline V gives CDR1 MNHEY, CDR2 SMNVEV (reference sequence). The CDR3 is made up of 14 amino acids. Here the CDR3 DNA reads TGTGCCAGCAGTACAGGGGACCTACCAGATACGCAGTATTTT. Protein sequence: CASSTGDLPDTQYF.

V and J are TRBV30 and TRBJ2-6; D is uncertain. The germline CDR1 and CDR2 sequences are GTSNPN and SVGIG (reference sequence). This CDR3 region has 17 residues. Trimming shortened V by 5 bases and J by 5 bases, and 22 bases separated the two germline ends. The CDR3 loop is CAWASLRIQSRANVLTF. In nucleotides, the CDR3 is TGTGCCTGGGCCTCCTTGCGTATACAAAGTCGGGCCAACGTCCTGACTTTC.

This clone was observed a few times. At one end, the junction sequence differs from germline, possibly due to a read error. The chain recombines TRBV5-1 with TRBJ1-4; no firm D call. CDR3 length equals 13 residues. The germline V gene encodes CDR1 SGHRS and CDR2 YFSETQ. The CDR3 region has the DNA TGTGCCAGCAGTAGGGTGCTCGATGAAAAACTGTTTTTT. Translation: CASSRVLDEKLFF.

This chain links TRBV6-6 with TRBJ1-1, with D possibly TRBD1 on 6 matching bases. The CDR3 runs 14 residues. Per the germline V gene, CDR1 is MNHNY and CDR2 is SVGAGI (reference sequence). Trimming removed 6 bases from V and 0 bases from J, with 11 bases in between. CDR3 coding DNA: TGTGCCAGCAGCGACAGGTCCATGAACACTGAAGCTTTCTTT. It yields the protein CASSDRSMNTEAFF.